This T cell receptor (beta chain) was identified in a study of cytomegalovirus exposure and HLA in healthy donors. The wider study: HLA-typed donors were the source of approximately 80 million unique TCRs held in an early data release.

The V gene's germline CDR1 is SGHAT and CDR2 FQDESV (reference sequence). Trimming cost V 5 bases and J 7 bases; bases outside gene matches: 10. This CDR3 contains 15 residues. PCR amplification relied on 60 Vbeta primers (plus 13 Jbeta primers). TCRdb keeps only in-frame clones here, not all; method: immunoSEQ multiplex PCR. Among 110,000 or so clones listed, 77% were seen once. This clone was detected a few times. The target antigen is unknown. General observations from the study: Later analysis reportedly placed an Asian-associated ancestry cluster below the roughly 690-donor mean in N-insertions. V- and J-gene trimming in TCR beta was tied to a missense DCLRE1C variant by an analysis performed later. TCR association rates varied by HLA locus in a later analysis, with DRB1 highest and HLA-C lowest.

V gene TRBV11-1 combines with J gene TRBJ2-3; 9 nucleotides align to TRBD1. The origin of this receptor is a woman aged 35 to 49 in good health and CMV-seropositive. The sample taken for sequencing was PBMCs. The CDR3 reads CASSRLRTGENTQYF. For the CDR3, the DNA is TGTGCCAGCAGCCGACTCAGGACAGGGGAAAATACGCAGTATTTT.